These 15 T cell receptor beta chains originate from one sample sequenced in a study of blood T cell repertoires in COVID-19. Generated by immunoSEQ multiplex PCR, the TCRdb table keeps only in-frame clones and is missing some. The data hold about 260,000 clones, with roughly 84% observed a single time. Source material: peripheral blood. All receptors come from a man aged 55 to 70 with acute or convalescent COVID-19.

V gene TRBV9 combines with J gene TRBJ2-5; 9 nucleotides align to TRBD1. In germline, CDR1 is SGDLS, CDR2 YYNGEE. This CDR3 spans 15 amino acids. V lost 3 bases, J lost 2 bases, and 5 bases stayed unmatched. The CDR3 coding sequence is TGTGCCAGCAGCGCCGGGACAGGGCCGCAAGAGACCCAGTACTTC. It codes for CASSAGTGPQETQYF.

The chain uses TRBV18 and TRBJ1-6, with a tentative D call TRBD1 (6 bases). CDR3 length: 15 residues. Per germline, CDR1 KGHSH and CDR2 LQKENI. V lost 4 bases and J 5 bases, leaving 12 bases between the germline ends. CDR3 sequence (DNA): TGTGCCAGCTCACGCCTCCGGGACAATAATTCACCCCTCCACTTT. The encoded protein is CASSRLRDNNSPLHF.

This clone was observed many times. The gene calls are TRBV19 and TRBJ1-5; D call uncertain. This CDR3 comprises 15 residues. Germline V gene data show CDR1 as LNHDA and CDR2 as SQIVND (reference sequence). Trimming shortened V by 6 bases and J by 2 bases, and 14 bases separated the two germline ends. The CDR3 coding sequence is TGTGCCAGTAGCCCGGGAGACCAGGGCAATCAGCCCCAGCATTTT. It is translated as CASSPGDQGNQPQHF.

CDR3 in amino acids: CASSVGFSSMNEQFF. CDR3 DNA sequence: TGTGCCAGCAGCGTAGGGTTTTCTAGCATGAATGAGCAGTTCTTC. The V gene is TRBV9, the J gene TRBJ2-1, with TRBD2 as a possible D gene (5 bases). This CDR3 spans 15 amino acids. Germline V gene lookup returns CDR1 SGDLS and CDR2 YYNGEE. Trimming shortened V by 0 bases and J by 7 bases, and 14 bases separated the two germline ends.

The V call is TRBV11-2, the J call TRBJ1-1, with unresolved D. Trimming took off 0 bases at V and 1 base at J, with 9 bases between the two ends. There are 15 residues in the CDR3. Germline V gene lookup returns CDR1 SGHAT and CDR2 FQNNGV. CDR3 region: CASSLEPGSNTEAFF. CDR3 sequence (DNA): TGTGCCAGCAGCTTAGAACCGGGATCGAACACTGAAGCTTTCTTT.

This clone came up a few times. J is TRBJ2-2 and V is TRBV7-3; D is unclear. This CDR3 has 15 amino acids. Trimming left V 9 bases short and J 2 bases short, with 16 bases between. Germline-derived CDR1 and CDR2 are SGHTA and FQGTGA. The CDR3 region has the DNA TGTGCCAGATCAATACGGGTTCGAAACACCGGGGAGCTGTTTTTT. Its protein product is CARSIRVRNTGELFF.

The chain joins TRBV28 to TRBJ2-1; a possible D gene is TRBD2 (6 bases). Germline loops: CDR1 MDHEN, CDR2 SYDVKM. CDR3 length: 14 amino acids. V lost 3 bases to trimming and J lost 6 bases, with 12 bases between them. CDR3 protein: CASSLPTSFNEQFF. CDR3 DNA: TGTGCCAGCAGTTTGCCTACTAGCTTCAATGAGCAGTTCTTC.

The rearrangement uses TRBV7-9 and TRBJ2-5; TRBD1 matches 10 bases. V gave up 4 bases and J gave up 11 bases; unmatched junction bases: 1. The CDR3 consists of 11 residues. CDR1 is SEHNR and CDR2 is FQNEAQ in the germline V gene (reference sequence). Written as DNA, the CDR3 is TGTGCCAGCAGCTGGGGACAGGGGCAGTACTTC. Its translation is CASSWGQGQYF.

This chain uses TRBV29-1 with TRBJ2-1; D call uncertain. Germline CDR1 reads SQVTM; CDR2 reads ANQGSEA. V lost 3 bases and J 0 bases, leaving 6 bases between the germline ends. This CDR3 comprises 13 residues. CDR3 loop: CSVDVNSYNEQFF. The CDR3 DNA is TGCAGCGTTGATGTTAACTCCTACAATGAGCAGTTCTTC.

Regarding this clone: Within the sample, other DNA sequences also encode this same CDR3. V gene TRBV3-1 (or the pseudogene TRBV3-2) combines with J gene TRBJ1-1; the D is unclear. V was pared by 0 bases and J by 0 bases, with 14 bases between. CDR3 length: 17 residues. In germline, CDR1 is LGHDT, CDR2 YNNKEL (reference sequence). The DNA of the CDR3 is TGTGCCAGCAGCCAAGAGCTGAGGTCCCCTCTGAACACTGAAGCTTTCTTT. This sequence encodes CASSQELRSPLNTEAFF.

This clone appeared a few times. The J gene is TRBJ2-2, the V gene TRBV20-1, with D hard to call. This CDR3 is built from 10 residues. Germline V gives CDR1 DFQATT, CDR2 SNEGSKA (reference sequence). The V end lost 6 bases, the J end lost 14 bases, and 13 bases lay between the germline ends. The CDR3 sequence is CSASTYRLFF. The CDR3 bases are TGCAGTGCGAGTACCTATCGACTGTTTTTT.

V usage is TRBV13 and J usage is TRBJ1-5, with D possibly TRBD1 on 6 matching bases. V lost 0 bases, J lost 1 base, and 7 bases lay in between. Germline V CDR1 and CDR2: PRHDT, FYEKMQ (reference sequence). The CDR3 is made up of 15 amino acids. The CDR3 DNA is TGTGCCAGCAGCTTAGGGGGGACAAGCAATCAGCCCCAGCATTTT. Its protein is CASSLGGTSNQPQHF.

Only one count was recorded for this clone. The rearrangement links TRBV9 to TRBJ1-6; 7 bases map to TRBD1. The CDR3 consists of 15 residues. CDR1 is SGDLS and CDR2 is YYNGEE in the germline V gene. The V segment lost 3 bases and the J segment 5 bases; nucleotides outside the gene matches: 5. The CDR3 region is CASSDGQVNNSPLHF. CDR3 coding DNA: TGTGCCAGCAGCGACGGACAGGTTAATAATTCACCCCTCCACTTT.

This clone was observed once. The rearrangement links TRBV7-8 to TRBJ2-1; 8 bases map to TRBD2. V dropped 2 bases and J dropped 6; count of bases not matched to a gene: 6. Germline values: CDR1 SGHVS, CDR2 FQNEAQ. The CDR3 covers 15 residues. For the CDR3, the DNA is TGTGCCAGCAGCTTATATCCGGGACTAGGCAATGAGCAGTTCTTC. Translating it yields CASSLYPGLGNEQFF.

The V call is TRBV10-3, the J call TRBJ2-1; D remains unclear. Trimming pared 2 bases from V and 0 bases from J, leaving 8 bases between. The CDR3 consists of 15 residues. Germline CDR1 is ENHRY and CDR2 is SYGVKD. CDR3 loop: CAISEKAGSYNEQFF. The CDR3 bases are TGTGCCATCAGTGAGAAGGCAGGCTCCTACAATGAGCAGTTCTTC.